The 30 T cell receptor beta chains below come from one sample, sequenced in a study of T cell responses to AZD1222 COVID-19 vaccine. Clones were sequenced by immunoSEQ multiplex PCR, and TCRdb holds only the in-frame ones, with some missing. The data contain 95,000 to 150,000 clones, around 87% of them singletons. The material sequenced was peripheral blood, taken on day 0 of AZD1222 vaccination. The source of these receptors is an adult in good health.

This clone was recorded only once. V usage is TRBV19 and J usage is TRBJ2-1; 15 nucleotides line up with TRBD2. The trim removed 9 bases at V and 9 bases at J, leaving 3 bases unmatched. Germline CDR1 is LNHDA and CDR2 is SQIVND (reference sequence). This CDR3 is built from 13 residues. CDR3 nucleotides: TGTGCCAGCCGGACTAGCGGGGGGGCTGAGCAGTTCTTC. Protein product: CASRTSGGAEQFF.

V gene TRBV27 combines with J gene TRBJ2-6, with TRBD1 identical over 10 bases. CDR3 length equals 20 residues. Germline assignment: CDR1 MNHEY and CDR2 SMNVEV (reference sequence). Trimming cost V 0 bases and J 0 bases; bases outside gene matches: 8. In DNA form, the CDR3 reads TGTGCCAGCAGTTTATCGGTCGGGGGACAGGGGCGCTCTGGGGCCAACGTCCTGACTTTC. Amino acid sequence: CASSLSVGGQGRSGANVLTF.

This chain uses TRBV30 with TRBJ1-3, with D perhaps TRBD1 (5 bases). V lost 3 bases and J lost 2, with 8 bases in between. The CDR3 extends over 13 amino acids. Germline loops: CDR1 GTSNPN, CDR2 SVGIG (reference sequence). The CDR3 sequence is CAWRSGAGNTIYF. The DNA of the CDR3 is TGTGCCTGGAGATCGGGGGCTGGAAACACCATATATTTT.

This clone has only one observation. The CDR3 sequence is CASSPEAGLRGGELFF. In nucleotides, the CDR3 is TGTGCCAGCAGTCCGGAGGCAGGACTCCGGGGAGGGGAGCTGTTTTTT. V gene TRBV6-4 combines with J gene TRBJ2-2; tentatively, D is TRBD2 (5 bases). The CDR3 length is 16 residues. Trimming shortened V by 5 bases and J by 8 bases, and 21 bases separated the two germline ends. Germline CDR1 reads MRHNA; CDR2 reads SNTAGT.

The chain is built from TRBV29-1 and TRBJ2-7; 7 bases fit TRBD1. The CDR3 loop spans 13 amino acids. Trimming removed 5 bases from V and 2 bases from J; junction bases left unmatched: 6. In germline, CDR1 is SQVTM, CDR2 ANQGSEA. CDR3 protein: CSVREGTAYEQYF. The CDR3 DNA is TGCAGCGTTAGAGAAGGGACAGCCTACGAGCAGTACTTC.

V is TRBV5-1 and J is TRBJ1-2; no clear D gene. CDR1 and CDR2 from the germline V gene are SGHRS and YFSETQ. V was trimmed by 0 bases and J by 7 bases, leaving 10 bases between them. The CDR3 is 13 amino acids. CDR3 residues: CASSLGGVRGYTF. In DNA, the CDR3 is TGCGCCAGCAGCTTGGGCGGGGTTCGTGGCTACACCTTC.

The rearrangement joins TRBV19 to TRBJ1-5; D gene ambiguous. The germline V gene has CDR1 LNHDA and CDR2 SQIVND (reference sequence). Between the trimmed V and J ends, which lost 3 bases and 6 bases, there was a span of 12 bases. CDR3 length equals 14 residues. The CDR3 coding sequence is TGTGCCAGTAGTATCACGGGTAGAGGTCAGCCCCAGCATTTT. It encodes CASSITGRGQPQHF.

The rearrangement uses TRBV9 and TRBJ2-7; no reliable D call. Trimming took off 1 base at V and 3 bases at J, with 11 bases between the two ends. This CDR3 region has 14 residues. The germline V gene encodes CDR1 SGDLS and CDR2 YYNGEE. CDR3 loop: CASSVRDGHYEQYF. CDR3 in DNA: TGTGCCAGCAGCGTAAGAGACGGGCACTACGAGCAGTACTTC.

The V and J genes are TRBV7-2 and TRBJ2-1; D may be TRBD2 (5 bases). Germline assignment: CDR1 SGHTA and CDR2 FQGNSA. CDR3 length equals 15 residues. The V end lost 8 bases, the J end lost 7 bases, and 21 bases lay between the germline ends. The CDR3 is CASGRLRATTNEQFF. In DNA, the CDR3 is TGTGCCAGCGGGCGTCTGCGGGCAACTACAAATGAGCAGTTCTTC.

The V and J genes are TRBV9 and TRBJ1-3; a possible D gene is TRBD1 (5 bases). CDR1 SGDLS and CDR2 YYNGEE come from the germline V gene. The CDR3 sequence is 15 residues long. V lost 4 bases and J lost 0, with 11 bases in between. The CDR3 bases are TGTGCCAGCAGCCTCGACAGCTTCTCTGGAAACACCATATATTTT. This codes for CASSLDSFSGNTIYF.

The chain combines TRBV7-8 with TRBJ2-5; 8 positions match TRBD2. V lost 2 bases to trimming and J lost 5 bases; unmatched junction nucleotides: 13. CDR1 is SGHVS and CDR2 is FQNEAQ in the germline V gene. The length of the CDR3 is 17 residues. The CDR3 is CASSLKREGHVRETQYF. The CDR3, as DNA: TGTGCCAGCAGCTTAAAACGGGAGGGCCACGTTAGGGAGACCCAGTACTTC.

This clone has only a few counts. J is TRBJ1-1 and V is TRBV6-2 or TRBV6-3; D gene ambiguous. V lost 2 bases and J 1 base, leaving 5 bases between the germline ends. The CDR3 is made up of 13 amino acids. Per germline, CDR1 MNHEY and CDR2 SVGEGT. The CDR3 region has the DNA TGTGCCAGCAGTTACGACTCGAACACTGAAGCTTTCTTT. It codes for CASSYDSNTEAFF.

The rearrangement joins TRBV19 to TRBJ1-3; D might be TRBD1 (5 bases). Trimming left V 3 bases short and J 4 bases short, with 19 bases between. CDR1 LNHDA and CDR2 SQIVND come from the germline V gene (reference sequence). The CDR3 is made up of 17 amino acids. The CDR3 DNA sequence: TGTGCCAGTAGTATCTCCTCCGGGACCCACGGAGGAAACACCATATATTTT. This translates into CASSISSGTHGGNTIYF.

This chain joins TRBV5-5 and TRBJ2-7, with D tentatively TRBD1 or TRBD2 (6 bases each). The V gene's germline CDR1 is SGHKS and CDR2 YYEKEE (reference sequence). V lost 5 bases to trimming and J lost 7 bases, with 22 bases between them. CDR3 size: 15 residues. CDR3 region: CASSSSPERRGEQYF. CDR3 in DNA: TGTGCCAGCAGTTCCTCACCTGAACGGAGGGGGGAGCAGTACTTC.

This sequence joins TRBV15 and TRBJ2-7; 8 bases agree with TRBD1. This CDR3 spans 17 amino acids. The ends lost 2 bases at V and 0 bases at J; junction bases unmatched: 9. CDR1 and CDR2 (germline): LNHNV, YYDKDF (reference sequence). The CDR3 reads CATSRRRGQGASYEQYF. The CDR3 nucleotides read TGTGCCACCAGCAGACGACGGGGTCAGGGGGCCTCCTACGAGCAGTACTTC.

A single count supports this clone. V gene TRBV5-6 combines with J gene TRBJ1-1; D remains unclear. V lost 2 bases and J lost 6, with 8 bases in between. CDR3 length: 12 residues. CDR1 SGHDT and CDR2 YYEEEE come from the germline V gene. The CDR3 here is CASSLSPAEAFF. As DNA, the CDR3 is TGTGCCAGCAGCTTATCCCCCGCTGAAGCTTTCTTT.

The V call is TRBV30, the J call TRBJ2-3; a weak D match, TRBD1 (5 bases). V dropped 5 bases and J dropped 4 bases, with 16 bases sitting between them. CDR1 and CDR2 (germline): GTSNPN, SVGIG (reference sequence). The CDR3 sequence is 14 residues long. The CDR3 DNA reads as TGTGCCTGGCGGAGTCGACAGAGTCCAGATACGCAGTATTTT. Translation: CAWRSRQSPDTQYF. Full variable domain (outside the CDR3, taken from reference TRBV30 and TRBJ2-3): SQTIHQWPATLVQPVGSPLSLECTVEGTSNPNLYWYRQAAGRGLQLLFYSVGIGQISSEVPQNLSASRPQDRQFILSSKKLLLSDSGFYLCAWRSRQSPDTQYFGPGTRLTVL.

This clone was counted a single time. The chain uses TRBV14 and TRBJ2-3; the match to TRBD2 covers 10 bases. The CDR3 sequence is 17 residues long. CDR1 and CDR2 (germline): SGHDN, FVKESK. Trimming removed 0 bases from V and 1 base from J; junction bases left unmatched: 4. CDR3 protein: CASSQDLLAGGTDTQYF. The DNA for the CDR3 is TGTGCCAGCAGCCAAGACTTGCTAGCGGGGGGCACAGATACGCAGTATTTT. The full variable domain, rest sourced from reference TRBV14 and TRBJ2-3, is EAGVTQFPSHSVIEKGQTVTLRCDPISGHDNLYWYRRVMGKEIKFLLHFVKESKQDESGMPNNRFLAERTGGTYSTLKVQPAELEDSGVYFCASSQDLLAGGTDTQYFGPGTRLTVL.

The J gene is TRBJ1-1, the V gene TRBV7-9; a weak D match, TRBD1 (5 bases). Trimming shortened V by 1 base and J by 4 bases, and 10 bases separated the two germline ends. Germline values: CDR1 SEHNR, CDR2 FQNEAQ (reference sequence). The CDR3 loop spans 14 amino acids. The CDR3 spells CASSLVGGVTEAFF. Written as DNA, the CDR3 is TGTGCCAGCAGCTTAGTTGGGGGTGTCACTGAAGCTTTCTTT.

The J gene is TRBJ2-6, the V gene TRBV19, with 11 positions matching TRBD1. CDR1 LNHDA and CDR2 SQIVND come from the germline V gene (reference sequence). V shed 3 bases, J shed 2 bases, and the junction held 3 bases outside the gene matches. This CDR3 is 17 amino acids long. CDR3 DNA sequence: TGTGCCAGTAGTATCTCGGACAGGGGGCCTGGGGCCAACGTCCTGACTTTC. Translation gives CASSISDRGPGANVLTF.

The rearrangement joins TRBV5-1 to TRBJ2-5; maybe TRBD1 (5 bases). Trimming removed 4 bases from V and 3 bases from J, with 13 bases in between. There are 14 residues in the CDR3. The germline V gene encodes CDR1 SGHRS and CDR2 YFSETQ. CDR3 DNA: TGCGCCAGCAGCCCCGGACAAGGGGAAGAGACCCAGTACTTC. Its translation is CASSPGQGEETQYF.

This chain joins TRBV7-3 and TRBJ2-7, with TRBD1 matching over 11 bases. Germline V gene sequence: CDR1 SGHTA, CDR2 FQGTGA. The CDR3 runs to 15 residues. V trimming: 5 bases; J trimming: 6 bases; junction bases outside the gene matches: 9. CDR3 nucleotides: TGTGCCAGCAGCCGGACAGGGGGCGCACCTCGCGAGCAGTACTTC. It is translated as CASSRTGGAPREQYF. Variable domain in full (rest from reference TRBV7-3 and TRBJ2-7): GAGVSQTPSNKVTEKGKYVELRCDPISGHTALYWYRQSLGQGPEFLIYFQGTGAADDSGLPNDRFFAVRPEGSVSTLKIQRTERGDSAVYLCASSRTGGAPREQYFGPGTRLTVT.

The chain carries TRBV29-1 and TRBJ2-1; no definite D call. Germline values: CDR1 SQVTM, CDR2 ANQGSEA. The CDR3 has 10 amino acids. The V end lost 6 bases, the J end lost 7 bases, and 7 bases lay between the germline ends. The CDR3 sequence: CSVLSNEQFF. CDR3 DNA sequence: TGCAGCGTACTTAGTAATGAGCAGTTCTTC.

CDR3: CASSLSDRGSGELFF. Written as DNA, the CDR3 is TGTGCCAGCAGCTTAAGTGACAGGGGTTCCGGGGAGCTGTTTTTT. The chain couples TRBV7-3 to TRBJ2-2; 8 bases match TRBD1. V dropped 1 base and J dropped 6; count of bases not matched to a gene: 4. The CDR3 extends over 15 amino acids. Germline V gives CDR1 SGHTA, CDR2 FQGTGA.

The J gene is TRBJ2-1, the V gene TRBV5-4; maybe TRBD1 (6 bases). The CDR3 extends over 15 amino acids. Per germline, CDR1 SGHNT and CDR2 YYREEE (reference sequence). V lost 0 bases to trimming and J lost 10 bases, with 17 bases between them. This CDR3 reads CASSLGQDLPGEQFF. The CDR3 DNA reads as TGTGCCAGCAGCTTGGGACAGGACTTGCCTGGCGAGCAGTTCTTC.

This sequence joins TRBV29-1 and TRBJ2-5; possible D gene TRBD1, 5 bases. The CDR3 contains 12 residues. V lost 4 bases and J lost 5, with 11 bases in between. The germline V gene has CDR1 SQVTM and CDR2 ANQGSEA. The CDR3 DNA reads as TGCAGCGTTGGTGTGGGGCCGGAGACCCAGTACTTC. This sequence encodes CSVGVGPETQYF. The full variable domain, with the rest looked up from reference TRBV29-1 and TRBJ2-5, is SAVISQKPSRDICQRGTSLTIQCQVDSQVTMMFWYRQQPGQSLTLIATANQGSEATYESGFVIDKFPISRPNLTFSTLTVSNMSPEDSSIYLCSVGVGPETQYFGPGTRLLVL.

This chain connects TRBV5-8 to TRBJ2-6; 10 positions agree with TRBD1. J was trimmed by 13 bases and V by 4 bases; bases with no gene match: 11. This CDR3 comprises 15 residues. Germline V lookup: CDR1 SGHTS, CDR2 YDEGEE. CDR3 protein: CASSPWTGGPNVLTF. For the CDR3, the DNA is TGTGCCAGCAGCCCTTGGACAGGGGGGCCTAATGTCCTGACTTTC.

This chain uses TRBV29-1 with TRBJ1-2; perhaps TRBD1 as D (6 bases). The length of the CDR3 is 15 residues. The V and J ends lost 4 bases and 6 bases respectively, with 21 bases between them. The germline V gene encodes CDR1 SQVTM and CDR2 ANQGSEA. In DNA, the CDR3 is TGCAGCGTTGGAGGTCCGGGGGCTGAGATTAATGGCTACACCTTC. Its protein is CSVGGPGAEINGYTF.

The chain recombines TRBV2 with TRBJ1-5, with a weak D call TRBD1 (5 bases). The V gene lost 4 bases and the J gene lost 6 bases, with 10 bases spanning the gap. The germline CDR1 and CDR2 sequences are SNHLY and FYNNEI. The CDR3 is 13 residues long. CDR3 nucleotide sequence: TGTGCCAGCAGTGCATATGGGGGTCAGCCCCAGCATTTT. This codes for CASSAYGGQPQHF.

The genes are TRBV6-5 and TRBJ2-5, with D hard to call. The germline CDR1 and CDR2 sequences are MNHEY and SVGAGI. The CDR3 is 16 residues long. V was pared by 2 bases and J by 5 bases, with 18 bases between. The CDR3 region has the DNA TGTGCCAGCAGTTACCCCCGTGGGCGTCCTGAGGAGACCCAGTACTTC. Protein sequence: CASSYPRGRPEETQYF.